Listed below are T cell receptor beta chains from one sample, sequenced in a study of cytomegalovirus exposure and HLA in healthy donors. The method was immunoSEQ multiplex PCR; TCRdb's version includes in-frame clones alone and lacks a portion of them. The sample has about 98,000 clones; more than 60% are singletons. Sequencing input: PBMCs. The receptors were gathered from a man aged 45-65 years in good health and CMV-seronegative. The CDR3 runs from the conserved cysteine through the conserved F or W. A D gene is named only where the DNA matches it firmly. Part of the rows lack a size; the others show once, few, many or a class for expanded clones.

TRBD2,-,TRBJ2-3,TRBV2,CATRTGGYTDTQYF,TGTGCCACCCGGACGGGGGGATACACAGATACGCAGTATTTT
TRBD1,-,TRBJ1-1,TRBV9,CASTKTGQNTEAFF,TGTGCCAGCACCAAGACAGGGCAGAACACTGAAGCTTTCTTT
-,-,TRBJ1-6,TRBV6-5,CASSYGQDFYNSPLHF,TGTGCCAGCAGTTACGGGCAGGACTTCTATAATTCACCCCTCCACTTT
TRBD2,few,TRBJ2-3,TRBV27,CASAGGGWGTDTQYF,TGTGCCAGCGCGGGAGGAGGGTGGGGCACAGATACGCAGTATTTT
TRBD2,few,TRBJ2-7,TRBV6-5,CASSRGRGGNEQYF,TGTGCCAGCAGTCGAGGACGCGGGGGGAACGAGCAGTACTTC
-,-,TRBJ2-2,TRBV19,CASSIRGDRPAGELFF,TGTGCCAGTAGTATTCGAGGCGACAGGCCCGCTGGGGAGCTGTTTTTT
-,-,TRBJ2-1,TRBV13,CASRFKTGQSNNEQFF,TGTGCCAGCAGGTTTAAGACGGGACAATCTAACAATGAGCAGTTCTTC
TRBD2,-,TRBJ2-2,TRBV11-2,CASSRSGGPNTGELFF,TGTGCCAGCAGCCGCAGCGGGGGCCCTAACACCGGGGAGCTGTTTTTT
-,-,TRBJ2-5,TRBV21-1,CASSKLPTGNQETQYF,TGTGCCAGCAGCAAACTCCCGACAGGGAACCAAGAGACCCAGTACTTC
TRBD2,-,TRBJ2-1,TRBV19,CASSVTPGTSGSSYNEQFF,TGTGCCAGTAGTGTCACCCCCGGGACTAGCGGGAGCTCCTACAATGAGCAGTTCTTC
TRBD1,-,TRBJ2-5,TRBV6-5,CASSYDRGQTQYF,TGTGCCAGCAGTTACGACAGGGGACAGACCCAGTACTTC
-,-,TRBJ2-1,TRBV7-9,CASSLGGGRKGNEQFF,TGTGCCAGCAGCCTGGGGGGCGGGAGAAAGGGTAATGAGCAGTTCTTC
TRBD2,-,TRBJ2-1,TRBV19,CASSFTSGEFYNEQFF,TGTGCCAGTAGTTTCACTAGCGGGGAATTTTACAATGAGCAGTTCTTC
TRBD1,-,TRBJ2-1,TRBV27,CASMSAVGQGEQFF,TGTGCCAGCATGAGCGCGGTAGGACAGGGTGAGCAGTTCTTC
-,few,TRBJ2-3,TRBV9,CASSVEGRRFTDTQYF,TGTGCCAGCAGCGTAGAGGGGAGGAGGTTCACAGATACGCAGTATTTT
-,few,TRBJ1-2,TRBV5-5,CASSFPGFGYTF,TGTGCCAGCAGCTTTCCAGGGTTCGGCTACACCTTC
TRBD2,-,TRBJ2-1,TRBV2,CASSFPGTTINEQFF,TGTGCCAGCAGTTTCCCCGGGACTACAATCAATGAGCAGTTCTTC
TRBD2,-,TRBJ2-1,TRBV4-1,CASSQVGTSGYNEQFF,TGCGCCAGCAGCCAAGTTGGGACTAGCGGCTACAATGAGCAGTTCTTC
-,once,TRBJ1-2,TRBV14,CASSQAFAAYSYYGYTF,TGTGCCAGCAGCCAAGCATTCGCCGCCTACTCTTACTATGGCTACACCTTC
-,-,TRBJ1-1,TRBV18,CASSPGPEAEAFF,TGTGCCAGCTCACCAGGGCCGGAGGCTGAAGCTTTCTTT
-,-,TRBJ2-7,TRBV19,CASSISPAASNEQYF,TGTGCCAGTAGTATCAGTCCGGCGGCGAGTAACGAGCAGTACTTC
TRBD1,-,TRBJ2-2,TRBV28,CASSENRGQVGELFF,TGTGCCAGCAGCGAAAACAGGGGGCAAGTCGGGGAGCTGTTTTTT
TRBD2,-,TRBJ2-1,TRBV29-1,CSVDSGLAGHEQFF,TGCAGCGTTGATAGTGGACTAGCGGGACATGAGCAGTTCTTC
-,-,TRBJ1-2,TRBV30,CAWSFRDTYYGYTF,TGTGCCTGGAGTTTCCGGGACACCTACTATGGCTACACCTTC
-,-,TRBJ1-2,TRBV19,CASSSRVSGYTF,TGTGCCAGTAGTAGCAGGGTTAGTGGCTACACCTTC
TRBD1,-,TRBJ1-5,TRBV30,CAWRTGFNQPQHF,TGTGCCTGGCGGACAGGGTTTAATCAGCCCCAGCATTTT
TRBD1,-,TRBJ1-6,TRBV2,CASSWTGDSPLHF,TGTGCCAGCAGCTGGACAGGGGATTCACCCCTCCACTTT
-,-,TRBJ2-3,TRBV2,CASSSLGTDTQYF,TGTGCCAGCAGCTCTTTAGGCACAGATACGCAGTATTTT
-,-,TRBJ2-1,TRBV5-1,CASSLGGSAWNEQFF,TGCGCCAGCAGCTTAGGAGGGTCGGCTTGGAATGAGCAGTTCTTC
-,few,TRBJ2-7,TRBV5-1,CASSDDIEQYF,TGCGCCAGCAGCGACGACATAGAGCAGTACTTC
TRBD2,few,TRBJ2-4,TRBV7-9,CASSFLSGAFRNIQYF,TGTGCCAGCAGCTTCCTTAGCGGGGCCTTTAGAAACATTCAGTACTTC
-,-,TRBJ1-2,TRBV25-1,CASSPPGGLYGYTF,TGTGCCAGCAGTCCCCCTGGGGGACTCTATGGCTACACCTTC
-,-,TRBJ2-5,TRBV5-1,CASSLDLAGTQYF,TGCGCCAGCAGCTTGGATTTGGCAGGGACCCAGTACTTC
-,few,TRBJ2-2,TRBV10-1,CASSELTYGELFF,TGCGCCAGCAGTGAGTTGACTTACGGGGAGCTGTTTTTT
-,-,TRBJ1-1,TRBV6-1,CASSPLTGYEAFF,TGTGCCAGCAGCCCATTGACAGGATATGAAGCTTTCTTT
-,-,TRBJ2-2,TRBV19,CASRQTGNTGELFF,TGTGCCAGTAGGCAGACAGGGAACACCGGGGAGCTGTTTTTT
-,-,TRBJ2-7,TRBV7-9,CASSRGDWYEQYF,TGTGCCAGCAGTCGCGGGGACTGGTACGAGCAGTACTTC
-,-,TRBJ2-1,TRBV15,CATSRDPPGVSYNEQFF,TGTGCCACCAGCAGAGACCCCCCAGGGGTTTCCTACAATGAGCAGTTCTTC
-,-,TRBJ2-6,TRBV18,CASSPTSGQTRSGANVLTF,TGTGCCAGCTCACCAACCAGCGGGCAGACCCGCTCTGGGGCCAACGTCCTGACTTTC
-,-,TRBJ2-2,TRBV6-5,CASSYSLRTGELFF,TGTGCCAGCAGTTACTCGTTGCGAACCGGGGAGCTGTTTTTT
TRBD1,-,TRBJ2-7,TRBV28,CASTRQGTSYEQYF,TGTGCCAGCACCCGACAGGGGACCTCCTACGAGCAGTACTTC
TRBD1,-,TRBJ1-1,TRBV19,CASSNLRGTEAFF,TGTGCCAGTAGTAACCTCAGGGGGACTGAAGCTTTCTTT